The T cell receptor beta chain described here comes from a study of blood T cell repertoires in COVID-19 (dated by TCRdb to between 2020 and 2021). For the wider study: Samples from collaborators originated in the United States, Italy and Spain and spanned both the acute and convalescent phases of COVID-19. The prospective study material was composed of cDNA or gDNA derived from T cells, B-cell-depleted T cells, or PBMCs. Subjects who had been exposed to COVID-19, were actively infected with it, or had recovered from it provided the deeply sampled blood TCRbeta repertoires that made up the dataset. The repertoires were made available in a free public database intended to serve as a resource for research on the immune response to SARS-CoV-2. Samples were obtained from the ongoing ImmuneRACE study (first 160 participants) and from 1,000 to 1,500 subjects provided by 6 global collaborators. Nearly every sample came with metadata listing a de-identified subject ID, COVID-19 status, age in years and sex. Where available, HLA class I and class II types were taken from metadata supplied by the sample provider and were not determined by assay-based typing. Broader findings and caveats from the paper: How much clinical and demographic metadata was included differed by source and by participant, and the metadata was provided uncurated.

Germline trimming: 3 bases from V, 7 bases from J; junction bases outside gene matches: 7. The CDR3 numbers 15 residues from cysteine through phenylalanine. Just the 45-base CDR3 DNA is kept, in frame starting at base 1. The germline V gene (reference sequence) provides CDR1 SEHNR and CDR2 FQNEAQ. TCRbeta CDR3 regions were amplified from genomic DNA by means of the immunoSEQ Assay, a bias-controlled multiplex PCR. As for how the authors treated the data: The number of nucleated cells in each sample was estimated by amplification of reference gene primers within the assay. To quantify the absolute abundance of each unique TCRbeta CDR3 rearrangement, sequence reads were collapsed and filtered. Productive Simpson clonality was computed per sample as the square root of Simpson's diversity index over productive rearrangements. Not all clones reach the TCRdb copy of this immuneACCESS table, which keeps in-frame sequences only. Checked studies attribute under half of the gap to unresolved V genes and leave the rest unexplained. V, J and clone size are those of that table, while D and trimming were read from the DNA. The sample table lists roughly 380,000 clones, about 80% of them with a count of one. The top ten clonotypes cover around 1.1% of the sample.

As to this clone: It has no known antigen specificity. Base qualities are missing; no much larger clone stands one base away.

Each collaborating institution followed its own protocols to collect whole blood in K2EDTA tubes. For TCRbeta analysis, collaborators shipped samples as frozen whole blood, isolated PBMCs, or DNA extracted from either of those sample types. The receptor chain draws on TRBV7-9 and TRBJ2-1; 9 middle bases align to TRBD1. This receptor was taken from a human donor with acute or convalescent COVID-19. The donor label of this sample is uncertain. The sequenced sample consisted of peripheral blood. The nucleotide sequence is TGTGCCAGCAGCTTCACGGGACAGGGTAGGAATGAGCAGTTCTTC. Translation gives CASSFTGQGRNEQFF.